These T cell receptor beta chains were read from a single sample in a study of PD-1 blockade in classical Hodgkin lymphoma. Sequenced by immunoSEQ multiplex PCR; TCRdb stores in-frame clones only, minus some. The profile shows roughly 100,000 clones, roughly 89% of them singletons. The sample was peripheral blood mononuclear cells (PBMCs), taken before the fourth cycle of nivolumab. The receptors shown here come from a human donor with classical Hodgkin lymphoma. CDR3s leave out the opening cysteine and the closing phenylalanine or tryptophan. Fields, in order: J gene, V gene, CDR3 protein.

>TRBJ2-3|TRBV7-9
ASSPSRATFGDTQY
>TRBJ1-1|TRBV11-2
ASSVRQYTEAF
>TRBJ2-4|TRBV4-1
ASSQVGRNIQY
>TRBJ1-1|TRBV18
ASSQGPWTGPMNTEAF
>TRBJ1-4|TRBV20-1
SARRVEKLF
>TRBJ1-2|TRBV7-8
ASSLVSGQGVGYT
>TRBJ1-1|TRBV25-1
ASRTFGGGRTEAF
>TRBJ2-3|TRBV5-1
ASSLDVGSTDTQY
>TRBJ2-3|TRBV27
ASSLKGQGDTDTQY
>TRBJ2-7|TRBV4-1
ASSQGTSGRALSYEQY
>TRBJ2-7|TRBV6-5
ASRQVTDEQY
>TRBJ2-5|TRBV4-1
ASKASETQY
>TRBJ1-1|TRBV5-4
ASSPPAGMNTEAF
>TRBJ2-2|TRBV7-6
ASSLGRGGFTGELF
>TRBJ1-2|TRBV19
ASSSGLGYGYT
>TRBJ2-1|TRBV5-1
ASSSGTSGVSSYNEQF
>TRBJ1-5|TRBV27
ASRATAMGDQPQH
>TRBJ1-1|TRBV10-2
ASGGTGDTEAF
>TRBJ2-3|TRBV10-3
ASSYGGWKDTQY
>TRBJ2-5|TRBV2
ASSAGGKETQY
>TRBJ2-7|TRBV15
ATSRDSVAGQNYEQY
>TRBJ2-7|TRBV4-1
ASSQEASRNYEQY
>TRBJ1-5|TRBV2
ASSDGQPQH
>TRBJ2-7|TRBV5-6
ASSMTGTSYEQY
>TRBJ1-1|TRBV18
ASSPSAGGTEAF
>TRBJ1-3|TRBV7-2
ASSTDRVNTIY
>TRBJ1-2|TRBV2
ASRGGRGTGDGYT
>TRBJ1-2|TRBV10-2
ASSEFEGSNYGYT
>TRBJ2-5|TRBV2
ASSKDSKETQY